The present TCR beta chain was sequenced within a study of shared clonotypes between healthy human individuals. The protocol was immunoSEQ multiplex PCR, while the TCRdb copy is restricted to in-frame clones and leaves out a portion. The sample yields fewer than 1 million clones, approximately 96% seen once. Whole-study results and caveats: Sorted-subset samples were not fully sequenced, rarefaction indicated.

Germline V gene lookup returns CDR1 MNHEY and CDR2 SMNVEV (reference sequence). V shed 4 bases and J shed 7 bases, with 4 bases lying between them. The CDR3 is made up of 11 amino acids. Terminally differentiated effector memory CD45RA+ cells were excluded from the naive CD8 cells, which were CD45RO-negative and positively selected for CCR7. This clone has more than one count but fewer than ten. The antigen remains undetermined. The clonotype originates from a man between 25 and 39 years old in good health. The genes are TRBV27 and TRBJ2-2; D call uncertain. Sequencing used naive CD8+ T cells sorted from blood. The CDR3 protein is CASSWVGELFF. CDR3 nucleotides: TGTGCCAGCAGTTGGGTCGGGGAGCTGTTTTTT.